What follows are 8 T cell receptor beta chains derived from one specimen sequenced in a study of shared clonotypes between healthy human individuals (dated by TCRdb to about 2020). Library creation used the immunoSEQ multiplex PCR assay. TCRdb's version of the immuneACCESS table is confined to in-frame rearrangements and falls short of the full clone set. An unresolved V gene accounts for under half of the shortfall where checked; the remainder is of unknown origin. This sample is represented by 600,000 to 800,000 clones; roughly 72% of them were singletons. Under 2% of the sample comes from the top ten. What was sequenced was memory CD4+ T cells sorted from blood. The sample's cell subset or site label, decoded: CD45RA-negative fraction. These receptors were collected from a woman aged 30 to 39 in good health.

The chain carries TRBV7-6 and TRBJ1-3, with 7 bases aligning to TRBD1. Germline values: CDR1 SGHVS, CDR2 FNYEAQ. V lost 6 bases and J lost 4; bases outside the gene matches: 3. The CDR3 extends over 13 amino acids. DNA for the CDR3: TGTGCCAGCAGGGCGACAGGGGGAAACACCATATATTTT. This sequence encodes CASRATGGNTIYF.

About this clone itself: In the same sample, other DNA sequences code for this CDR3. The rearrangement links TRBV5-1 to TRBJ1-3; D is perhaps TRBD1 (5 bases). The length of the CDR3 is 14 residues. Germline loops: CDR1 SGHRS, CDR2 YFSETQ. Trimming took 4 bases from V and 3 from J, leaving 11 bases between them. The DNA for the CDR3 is TGCGCCAGCAGCCCCGGGACCCATGGAAACACCATATATTTT. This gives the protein CASSPGTHGNTIYF. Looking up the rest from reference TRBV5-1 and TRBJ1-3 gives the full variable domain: KAGVTQTPRYLIKTRGQQVTLSCSPISGHRSVSWYQQTPGQGLQFLFEYFSETQRNKGNFPGRFSGRQFSNSRSEMNVSTLELGDSALYLCASSPGTHGNTIYFGEGSWLTVV.

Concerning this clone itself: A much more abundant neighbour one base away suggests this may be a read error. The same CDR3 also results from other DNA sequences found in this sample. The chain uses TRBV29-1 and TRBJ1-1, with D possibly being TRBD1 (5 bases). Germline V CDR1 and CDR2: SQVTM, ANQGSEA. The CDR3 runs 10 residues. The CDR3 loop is CSVAQVEAFF. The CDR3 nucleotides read TGCAGCGTTGCACAGGTTGAAGCCTTCTTT.

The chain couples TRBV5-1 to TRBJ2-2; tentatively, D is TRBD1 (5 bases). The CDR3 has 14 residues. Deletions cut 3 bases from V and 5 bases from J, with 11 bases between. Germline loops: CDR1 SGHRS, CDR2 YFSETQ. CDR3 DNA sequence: TGCGCCAGCAGCTGGACATTGGAGACCGGGGAGCTGTTTTTT. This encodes CASSWTLETGELFF.

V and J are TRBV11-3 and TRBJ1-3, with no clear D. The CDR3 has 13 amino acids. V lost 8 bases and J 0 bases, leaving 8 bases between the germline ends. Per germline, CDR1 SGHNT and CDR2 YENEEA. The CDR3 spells CASSFDSGNTIYF. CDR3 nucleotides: TGTGCCAGCTCTTTCGACTCTGGAAACACCATATATTTT.

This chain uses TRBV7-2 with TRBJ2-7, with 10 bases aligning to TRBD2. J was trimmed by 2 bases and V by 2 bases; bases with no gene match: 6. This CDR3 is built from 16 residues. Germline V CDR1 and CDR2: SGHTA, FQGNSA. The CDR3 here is CASSLSSSGGTYEQYF. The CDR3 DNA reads TGTGCCAGCAGCTTATCTTCTAGCGGGGGAACCTACGAGCAGTACTTC.

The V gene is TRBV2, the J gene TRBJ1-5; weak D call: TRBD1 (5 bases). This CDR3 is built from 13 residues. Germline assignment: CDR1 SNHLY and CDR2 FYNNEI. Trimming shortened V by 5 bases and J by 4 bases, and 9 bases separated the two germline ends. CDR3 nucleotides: TGTGCCAGCAGTTCCGGGGGTAATCAGCCCCAGCATTTT. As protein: CASSSGGNQPQHF.

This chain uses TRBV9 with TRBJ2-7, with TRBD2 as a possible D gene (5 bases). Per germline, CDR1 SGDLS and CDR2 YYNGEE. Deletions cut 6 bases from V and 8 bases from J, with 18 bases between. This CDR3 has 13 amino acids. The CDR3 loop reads CASTPTGTGKQYF. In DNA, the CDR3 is TGTGCCAGCACCCCAACGGGTACGGGAAAGCAGTACTTC.